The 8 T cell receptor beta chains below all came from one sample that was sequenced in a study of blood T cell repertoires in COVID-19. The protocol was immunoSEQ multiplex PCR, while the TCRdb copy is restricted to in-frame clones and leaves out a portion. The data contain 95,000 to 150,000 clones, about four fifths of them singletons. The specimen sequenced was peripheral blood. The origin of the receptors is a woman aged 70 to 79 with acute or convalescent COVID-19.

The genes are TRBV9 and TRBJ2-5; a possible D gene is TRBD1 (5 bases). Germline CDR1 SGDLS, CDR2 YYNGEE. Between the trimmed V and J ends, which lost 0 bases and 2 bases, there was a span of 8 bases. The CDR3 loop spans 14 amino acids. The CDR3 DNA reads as TGTGCCAGCAGCGTAGCAGGGCGTCAAGAGACCCAGTACTTC. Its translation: CASSVAGRQETQYF. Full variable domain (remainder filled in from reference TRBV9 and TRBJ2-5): DSGVTQTPKHLITATGQRVTLRCSPRSGDLSVYWYQQSLDQGLQFLIQYYNGEERAKGNILERFSAQQFPDLHSELNLSSLELGDSALYFCASSVAGRQETQYFGPGTRLLVL.

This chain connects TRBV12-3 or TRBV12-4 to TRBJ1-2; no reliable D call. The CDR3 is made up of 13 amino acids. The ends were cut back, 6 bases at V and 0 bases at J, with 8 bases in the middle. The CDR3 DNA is TGTGCCAGCAGCTCCGGTTCTAACTATGGCTACACCTTC. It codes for CASSSGSNYGYTF.

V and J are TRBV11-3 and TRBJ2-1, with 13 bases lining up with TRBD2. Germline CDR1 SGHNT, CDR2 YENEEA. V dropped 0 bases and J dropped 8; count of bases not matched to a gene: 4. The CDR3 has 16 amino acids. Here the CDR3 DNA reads TGTGCCAGCAGCTTAGAGGGGACTAGCGGGGCTCATGAGCAGTTCTTC. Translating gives CASSLEGTSGAHEQFF.

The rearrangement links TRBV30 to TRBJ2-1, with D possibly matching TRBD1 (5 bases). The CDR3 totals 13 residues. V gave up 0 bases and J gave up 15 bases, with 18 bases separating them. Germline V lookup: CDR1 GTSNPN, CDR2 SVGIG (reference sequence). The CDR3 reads CAWSVLVGAKGFF. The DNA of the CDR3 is TGTGCCTGGAGTGTATTGGTAGGGGCGAAGGGGTTCTTC.

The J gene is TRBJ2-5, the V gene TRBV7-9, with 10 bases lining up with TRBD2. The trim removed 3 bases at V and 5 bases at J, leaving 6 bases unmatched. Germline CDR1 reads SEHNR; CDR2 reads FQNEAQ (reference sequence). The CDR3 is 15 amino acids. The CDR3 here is CASSLVSGGVETQYF. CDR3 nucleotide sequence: TGTGCCAGCAGCTTGGTCAGCGGGGGGGTGGAGACCCAGTACTTC.

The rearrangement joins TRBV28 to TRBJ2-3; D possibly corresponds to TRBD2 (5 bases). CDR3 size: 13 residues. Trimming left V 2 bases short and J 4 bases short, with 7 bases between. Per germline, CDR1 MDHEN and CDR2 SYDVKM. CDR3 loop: CASSLGGPDTQYF. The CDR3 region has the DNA TGTGCCAGCAGTTTAGGAGGTCCAGATACGCAGTATTTT.

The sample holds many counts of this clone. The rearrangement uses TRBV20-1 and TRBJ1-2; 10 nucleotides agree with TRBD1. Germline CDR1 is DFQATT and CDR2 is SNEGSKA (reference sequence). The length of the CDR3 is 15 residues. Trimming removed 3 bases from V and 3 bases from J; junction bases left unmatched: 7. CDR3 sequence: CSASWGQGLDYGYTF. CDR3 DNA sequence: TGCAGTGCTAGTTGGGGACAGGGGCTTGACTATGGCTACACCTTC.

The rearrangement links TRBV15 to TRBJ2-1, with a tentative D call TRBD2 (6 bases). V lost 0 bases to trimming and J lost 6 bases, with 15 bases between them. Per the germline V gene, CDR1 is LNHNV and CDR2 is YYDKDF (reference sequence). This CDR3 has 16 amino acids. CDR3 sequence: CATSREGYGGVNEQFF. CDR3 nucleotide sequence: TGTGCCACCAGCAGAGAGGGGTATGGAGGGGTCAATGAGCAGTTCTTC.